Each of the 15 T cell receptor beta chains below was sequenced from the same sample in a study of CD8+ T cells in alopecia areata. The sequencing template was cDNA reverse transcribed from extracted RNA. Assay: immunoSEQ multiplex PCR; the TCRdb copy retains only in-frame clones and omits some. The record shows about 1,300 clones for this sample, with no singletons present. Material for sequencing was lesional skin. The receptors derive from a C3H/HeJ mouse with alopecia areata. The mouse strain carries the MHC haplotype H2-k.

A remark on this clone: Gene names denote mouse genes. The read gets to within 4 residues of the CDR3 end, and the germline J gene fills in the rest. V and J are TRBV19 and TRBJ2-7; 9 bases agree with TRBD2. Per the germline V gene, CDR1 is FNHDT and CDR2 is SITEND (reference sequence). The CDR3 loop spans 13 amino acids. CDR3 amino acids: CASRWGGAHEQYF. Partial CDR3 DNA: TGTGCCAGCAGGTGGGGGGGCGCCCAT.

This clone has a count of ten or more. Any gene name here is a mouse gene name. Coverage ceases 4 residues before the CDR3 finishes, and the germline J gene fills in the end. The gene calls are TRBV29 and TRBJ1-2; D call uncertain. The V end lost 5 bases, the J end lost 2 bases, and 6 bases lay between the germline ends. Per the germline V gene, CDR1 is MSHET and CDR2 is SYDVDS. The CDR3 consists of 12 residues. CDR3 loop: CASSRGNSDYTF. CDR3 bases read: TGTGCTAGCAGTAGAGGGAACTCC.

In its sample, this clone was seen a few times. The germline and genes are mouse ones. Sequencing ends 4 residues short of the CDR3 end; the germline J gene provides the rest. V and J are TRBV14 and TRBJ2-5; tentatively, D is TRBD1 (6 bases). V dropped 5 bases and J dropped 0 bases, with 10 bases sitting between them. The germline CDR1 and CDR2 sequences are SGHDT and FRDEAV. CDR3 length: 14 amino acids. This chain's CDR3 is CASSRGLNQDTQYF. The DNA read from the CDR3 is TGTGCCAGCAGCAGGGGCCTTAACCAAGAC.

This clone showed up many times. Gene names refer to mouse genes. Read coverage stops 4 residues before the CDR3 terminus; the germline J gene supplies the remainder. The V gene is TRBV12-1, the J gene TRBJ1-4, with D maybe TRBD1 (6 bases). With 6 bases removed from V and 0 bases from J, the gap between germline ends came to 10 bases. The CDR3 is 14 residues long. Germline V lookup: CDR1 SGHSN, CDR2 HYEKVE. The CDR3 DNA, read in part, is TGTGCCAGCAGGACAGTAATTTCCAACGAA. It encodes CASRTVISNE. In full, the CDR3 is CASRTVISNERLFF.

Turning to this clone: The genes are named according to mouse. The read ends 4 residues shy of where the CDR3 ends; the end is completed using the germline J gene. The chain combines TRBV13-3 with TRBJ2-4; D unclear. Looked up from germline, CDR1 is NNHDY and CDR2 is SYVADS. The V end was cut by 0 bases, the J end by 0 bases, with 5 bases between. The CDR3 loop spans 14 amino acids. The DNA read from the CDR3 is TGTGCCAGCAGTGATGGACATAGTCAAAAC. Its protein product is CASSDGHSQN. The entire CDR3 protein reads CASSDGHSQNTLYF.

By frequency in the sample, this clone is medium-sized. The gene names here belong to mouse. With the read ending 4 residues before the CDR3 end, the germline J gene is used to fill in that end. The chain joins TRBV5 to TRBJ1-1, with 7 positions matching TRBD1. The ends lost 0 bases at V and 4 bases at J; junction bases unmatched: 2. Germline CDR1 and CDR2: LGHNA and YNLKQL (reference sequence). The CDR3 extends over 14 amino acids. The CDR3 region is CASSQDRGSTEVFF. CDR3 bases read: TGTGCCAGCAGCCAAGACAGGGGGAGCACA.

On this clone: Since a far larger clone is one base different, this is likely a read error. The genes are named according to mouse. The read terminates 4 residues before the CDR3 end, so the remaining end is supplied by the germline J gene. This specimen includes other DNA sequences encoding the same CDR3. The chain recombines TRBV19 with TRBJ1-1, with a tentative D call TRBD1 (6 bases). The ends were cut back, 4 bases at V and 0 bases at J, with 10 bases in the middle. In germline, CDR1 is FNHDT, CDR2 SITEND (reference sequence). The CDR3 spans 14 residues. CDR3 sequence reads: CASSLQGANTEVFF. Incomplete CDR3 DNA: TGTGCCAGCAGTTTACAGGGCGCAAACACA.

This clone has at least ten counts. The gene names here belong to mouse. The DNA ends 4 residues before the CDR3 does, and the rest of the CDR3 is filled in from the germline J gene. This chain uses TRBV13-3 with TRBJ2-4; 11 positions match TRBD2. The CDR3 sequence is 14 residues long. Germline CDR1 reads NNHDY; CDR2 reads SYVADS. CDR3 sequence reads: CASSEDWGENTLYF. CDR3 DNA (partial): TGTGCCAGCAGTGAGGACTGGGGGGAAAAC.

The table lists this clone with a few counts. The protein TCRdb lists differs from the translation of the DNA at residue 7; the protein given here is translated from the DNA itself. Gene names and germline match the mouse. The read is 3 residues too short to cover the CDR3 end, so that end is filled in from the germline J gene. The J gene is TRBJ1-6, the V gene TRBV16; D is unresolved. TRBJ1-6 is an open reading frame, and its role is uncertain. CDR1 and CDR2 from the germline V gene are SGHSA and FRNQAP. The CDR3 is 10 residues long. Partial CDR3 DNA: TGTGCAAGCAGCTTAGCGTGC. Its translation is CASSLAC. The full-length CDR3 reads as CASSLACLYF.

This clone was observed many times. Mouse gene names and germline throughout. The CDR3 is cut off 4 residues early in the read; its end comes from the germline J gene. The V gene is TRBV31, the J gene TRBJ1-2; D is perhaps TRBD1 (6 bases). The CDR3 loop spans 14 amino acids. The germline V and J ends were trimmed by 2 bases and 0 bases, with 10 bases remaining between them. Germline lookup yields CDR1 GKSSPN and CDR2 SITVG. The sequenced CDR3 bases are TGTGCCTGGAGTGCAGACAGGTCAAACTCC. Protein sequence: CAWSADRSNS. The CDR3 in full is CAWSADRSNSDYTF.

Note on this clone: All gene names here are mouse names. The read gets to within 4 residues of the CDR3 end, and the germline J gene fills in the rest. The genes are TRBV20 and TRBJ1-2; 7 positions match TRBD1. V shed 2 bases, J shed 0 bases, and the junction held 3 bases outside the gene matches. The CDR3 has 14 amino acids. Per germline, CDR1 GFQATS and CDR2 STVNSAI. Partial CDR3 DNA: TGTGGTGCTAGGCCTGGACAGGCAAACTCC. This codes for CGARPGQANS. The full CDR3 is CGARPGQANSDYTF.

In this sample, this clone turned up many times. These gene names are mouse names. Read data end 4 residues before the CDR3 end; the end is taken from the germline J gene. This chain links TRBV13-2 with TRBJ2-4, with 8 positions matching TRBD2. The CDR3 has 17 amino acids. V trimming: 0 bases; J trimming: 0 bases; junction bases outside the gene matches: 6. Germline V gives CDR1 NNHNN, CDR2 SYGAGS (reference sequence). The part of the CDR3 DNA that was read is TGTGCCAGCGGTGATGAGGGCTGGGGGGCTAGTCAAAAC. This translates into CASGDEGWGASQN. The entire CDR3 sequence reads CASGDEGWGASQNTLYF.

This clone was seen ten or more times. These gene names are mouse names. Incomplete CDR3 DNA: TGTGCCAGCAGTATACTGGACAGGGCCAACGAA. Its protein product is CASSILDRANE. The CDR3 in its entirety is CASSILDRANERLFF. This sequence joins TRBV19 and TRBJ1-4, with 8 bases that match TRBD1. The DNA ends 4 residues before the CDR3 does, and the rest of the CDR3 is filled in from the germline J gene. J lost 3 bases, V lost 1 base, and 2 bases had no gene match. Germline V gene data show CDR1 as FNHDT and CDR2 as SITEND (reference sequence). There are 15 residues in the CDR3.

This clone was recorded many times. TCRdb's protein and the translated DNA diverge at residue 13; the protein reported here is the translation of the DNA. The genes are named according to mouse. The read ends 3 residues early relative to the CDR3; the germline J gene fills the gap. V and J are TRBV13-1 and TRBJ1-3, with TRBD1 matching 7 bases. The CDR3 has 16 amino acids. Trimming at V came to 3 bases and at J to 0 bases, leaving 6 bases not matched to a gene. Germline values: CDR1 NSHNY, CDR2 SYGAGN. The CDR3 DNA, read in part, is TGTGCCAGCAGTGGAAGGGGGGACAGTTCTGGAAATACG. As protein: CASSGRGDSSGNT. The full CDR3 reads CASSGRGDSSGNTLYF.

This clone was picked up many times. Mouse gene names and germline throughout. Read data end 4 residues before the CDR3 end; the end is taken from the germline J gene. The chain uses TRBV13-2 and TRBJ2-7, with 7 bases that match TRBD1. V trimming: 5 bases; J trimming: 0 bases; junction bases outside the gene matches: 2. CDR3 length: 13 amino acids. Germline CDR1 is NNHNN and CDR2 is SYGAGS (reference sequence). The part of the CDR3 DNA that was read is TGTGCCAGCGGCGGACAGGCCTCCTAT. Its protein is CASGGQASY. The CDR3 in full is CASGGQASYEQYF.